The 5 T cell receptor beta chains reported below all come from one sample, sequenced in a study of cytomegalovirus exposure and HLA in healthy donors. Researchers ran the PCR with 60 Vbeta and 13 Jbeta primers. The table came from immunoSEQ multiplex PCR; TCRdb's copy has only in-frame clones and leaves some out. The table records around 150,000 clones, less than 85% of them present only once. The sequencing sample was made of PBMCs. Source of these receptors: a man between 40 and 49 years old in good health and CMV-seronegative.

V is TRBV7-2 and J is TRBJ2-7, with a possible D match to TRBD2 (5 bases). Germline CDR1 SGHTA, CDR2 FQGNSA. Trimming removed 5 bases at V and 0 bases at J, with 8 bases between. This CDR3 contains 13 residues. CDR3 DNA: TGTGCCAGCAGCGCTAGCAGCTCCTACGAGCAGTACTTC. It yields the protein CASSASSSYEQYF.

J is TRBJ2-7 and V is TRBV2; 15 positions agree with TRBD2. This CDR3 contains 14 residues. The V segment lost 5 bases and the J segment 7 bases; nucleotides outside the gene matches: 3. Germline assignment: CDR1 SNHLY and CDR2 FYNNEI. In DNA, the CDR3 is TGTGCCAGCAGTCGGGGACTAGCGGGAGGTGAGCAGTACTTC. Translating gives CASSRGLAGGEQYF.

The V and J genes are TRBV11-1 and TRBJ2-7, with 7 bases aligning to TRBD1. The germline V gene has CDR1 SGHAT and CDR2 FQDESV (reference sequence). Trimming took 5 bases from V and 2 from J; bases not matched to a gene: 12. The CDR3 totals 16 residues. This chain's CDR3 is CASSPYPGQAPYEQYF. In DNA form, the CDR3 reads TGTGCCAGCAGCCCTTACCCCGGACAGGCTCCCTACGAGCAGTACTTC.

The chain is built from TRBV4-3 and TRBJ1-3; TRBD1 might be the D (5 bases). Germline V gene data show CDR1 as LGHNA and CDR2 as YSLEER. V dropped 0 bases and J dropped 0 bases, with 9 bases sitting between them. The length of the CDR3 is 16 residues. The CDR3 loop reads CASSQDDSLSGNTIYF. In DNA, the CDR3 is TGCGCCAGCAGCCAAGATGACAGTCTCTCTGGAAACACCATATATTTT.

This sequence joins TRBV2 and TRBJ2-1, with D possibly being TRBD1 (5 bases). The CDR3 runs 14 residues. The germline CDR1 and CDR2 sequences are SNHLY and FYNNEI. V lost 4 bases and J 6 bases, leaving 13 bases between the germline ends. The CDR3 DNA reads TGTGCCAGCAGTGCACGACAGACCCTCAATGAGCAGTTCTTC. Its protein is CASSARQTLNEQFF.